This TCR beta chain was recorded in a study of early T cells in non-severe SARS-CoV-2 infection. Across the study: Chains were not paired, and sequencing was done on bulk RNA from unsorted whole blood.

Attachment of unique molecular identifiers was made to individual cDNA molecules. One entry per CDR3 protein, called by TCRdb with MiXCR from the 5' RACE reads. The data show approximately 27,000 distinct CDR3 sequences, with about 4.2% seen just once and around an eighth held by the top ten. This clonotype came up a few times. The sequencing sample was made of whole blood. The source of this sequence is an adult who was a healthcare worker with PCR-confirmed SARS-CoV-2 infection or an uninfected control (not recorded which).

The chain's CDR3 is CSVEPPGPGNTIYF. Here the CDR3 DNA reads TGCAGCGTTGAACCCCCCGGACCTGGAAACACCATATATTTT. The chain employs TRBV29-1 and TRBJ1-3; D not certain. V lost 2 bases to trimming and J lost 2 bases, with 10 bases between them. Germline loops: CDR1 SQVTM, CDR2 ANQGSEA. This CDR3 is built from 14 residues.